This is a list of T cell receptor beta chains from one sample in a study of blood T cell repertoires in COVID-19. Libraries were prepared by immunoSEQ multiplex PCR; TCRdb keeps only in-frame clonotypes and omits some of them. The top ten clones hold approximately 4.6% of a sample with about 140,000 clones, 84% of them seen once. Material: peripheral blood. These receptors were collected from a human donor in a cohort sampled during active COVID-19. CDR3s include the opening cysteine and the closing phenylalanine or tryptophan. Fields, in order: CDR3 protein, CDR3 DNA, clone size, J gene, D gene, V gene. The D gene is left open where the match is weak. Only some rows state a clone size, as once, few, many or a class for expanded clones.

CASREGADQPQHF,TGTGCCAGCAGAGAAGGGGCCGATCAGCCCCAGCATTTT,-,TRBJ1-5,-,TRBV2
CANSLGGGNNSPLHF,TGTGCCAACTCCTTAGGGGGGGGTAATAATTCACCCCTCCACTTT,-,TRBJ1-6,-,TRBV2
CASSPDNSGNTIYF,TGTGCCAGCTCACCAGACAACTCTGGAAACACCATATATTTT,once,TRBJ1-3,-,TRBV18
CASSETSGVVSFDEQFF,TGCGCCAGCAGCGAGACTAGCGGGGTGGTTTCCTTCGATGAGCAGTTCTTC,-,TRBJ2-1,TRBD2,TRBV10-2
CSVSQGHDYTEAFF,TGCAGCGTCTCCCAGGGGCACGACTACACTGAAGCTTTCTTT,-,TRBJ1-1,-,TRBV29-1
CASSWAAAGDGYTF,TGTGCCAGCAGCTGGGCGGCCGCAGGGGATGGCTACACCTTC,once,TRBJ1-2,-,TRBV5-5
CASSPRQGAQEKLFF,TGTGCCAGCAGCCCCCGACAGGGGGCGCAGGAAAAACTGTTTTTT,-,TRBJ1-4,TRBD1,TRBV3-1/TRBV3-2
CASSTEEKNIQYF,TGTGCCAGCAGTACGGAGGAAAAAAACATTCAGTACTTC,-,TRBJ2-4,-,TRBV28
CASSDLDSGQVSNYGYTF,TGTGCCAGCAGTGACTTAGATTCTGGACAGGTTTCTAACTATGGCTACACCTTC,few,TRBJ1-2,TRBD1,TRBV6-4
CASSSLPLDGDSNQPQHF,TGTGCCAGCAGTTCTCTTCCCCTGGACGGGGATAGCAATCAGCCCCAGCATTTT,-,TRBJ1-5,-,TRBV28
CASSPGLAGYSPEKNIQYF,TGTGCCAGCAGCCCCGGACTAGCGGGTTACAGCCCGGAAAAAAACATTCAGTACTTC,-,TRBJ2-4,TRBD2,TRBV9
CASSHLPTSGSYNEQFF,TGTGCCAGCAGCCATCTCCCGACTAGCGGATCTTACAATGAGCAGTTCTTC,once,TRBJ2-1,TRBD2,TRBV7-3
CASKGPGGGTGELFF,TGTGCCAGCAAAGGGCCAGGGGGAGGAACCGGGGAGCTGTTTTTT,few,TRBJ2-2,-,TRBV3-1/TRBV3-2
CASSSTAGDNEQFF,TGCGCCAGCAGCTCCACCGCCGGGGACAATGAGCAGTTCTTC,once,TRBJ2-1,-,TRBV5-1
CASSPIRTGDGYTF,TGTGCCAGCAGCCCTATTCGGACAGGGGATGGCTACACCTTC,-,TRBJ1-2,TRBD1,TRBV6-6
CASSPPNSLFGNIQYF,TGTGCCAGCTCACCACCTAACAGCCTGTTTGGAAACATTCAGTACTTC,-,TRBJ2-4,-,TRBV18
CASSLGRTYEQYF,TGTGCCAGCAGCTTGGGGCGGACCTACGAGCAGTACTTC,-,TRBJ2-7,-,TRBV5-6
CASNVGQGPQYF,TGTGCCAGTAACGTTGGACAGGGCCCGCAGTATTTT,-,TRBJ2-3,TRBD1,TRBV19
CAWSVRGGGRASEQFF,TGTGCCTGGAGTGTAAGAGGGGGCGGGAGGGCCTCTGAGCAGTTCTTC,-,TRBJ2-1,TRBD2,TRBV30
CASSVAGSSLYEQYF,TGTGCCAGCAGCGTAGCCGGGAGCTCCCTTTACGAGCAGTACTTC,once,TRBJ2-7,-,TRBV11-2
CASSLEEKLFF,TGTGCCAGCAGTCTGGAGGAAAAACTGTTTTTT,-,TRBJ1-4,-,TRBV28
CASSLTGPSSGYTF,TGTGCCAGTAGTTTGACAGGGCCTTCGTCTGGCTACACCTTC,-,TRBJ1-2,TRBD1,TRBV19
CASSPPTATGGASYGYTF,TGTGCCAGCTCACCCCCCACCGCTACAGGGGGCGCAAGTTATGGCTACACCTTC,-,TRBJ1-2,TRBD1,TRBV18
CASSSGAYEQYF,TGTGCCAGCAGTAGCGGGGCCTACGAGCAGTACTTC,-,TRBJ2-7,TRBD2,TRBV6-5
CASSARTGGTEAFF,TGTGCCAGTAGTGCACGGACAGGAGGGACTGAAGCTTTCTTT,-,TRBJ1-1,TRBD1,TRBV19
CASSGDYSGELFF,TGTGCCAGCAGTGGGGACTATTCCGGGGAGCTGTTTTTT,-,TRBJ2-2,TRBD2,TRBV25-1
CATSYKGLGQTTGELFF,TGTGCCACCAGTTACAAGGGTTTGGGACAGACCACCGGGGAGCTGTTTTTT,few,TRBJ2-2,TRBD1,TRBV24-1
CATPAGYEQYF,TGTGCCACCCCCGCGGGGTACGAGCAGTACTTC,-,TRBJ2-7,-,TRBV21-1
CASSEMGTRTGELFF,TGTGCCAGCAGTGAGATGGGCACTAGAACCGGGGAGCTGTTTTTT,-,TRBJ2-2,-,TRBV25-1
CASSWYQDFTGELFF,TGCGCCAGCAGCTGGTATCAGGATTTCACCGGGGAGCTGTTTTTT,-,TRBJ2-2,-,TRBV5-1
CASSMRGNQETQYF,TGTGCCAGTAGTATGCGCGGCAACCAAGAGACCCAGTACTTC,-,TRBJ2-5,-,TRBV19
CASSDPGGGSQPQHF,TGTGCCAGCAGTGATCCAGGTGGGGGCAGTCAGCCCCAGCATTTT,-,TRBJ1-5,-,TRBV28
CASSVGGGVEKLFF,TGTGCCAGCAGCGTAGGAGGGGGCGTCGAAAAACTGTTTTTT,few,TRBJ1-4,TRBD1,TRBV9
CASSPRVINSYEQYF,TGTGCCAGCAGCCCCCGGGTTATAAACTCCTACGAGCAGTACTTC,-,TRBJ2-7,-,TRBV5-5
CASSEQVGRESPLHF,TGTGCCAGCAGTGAACAGGTCGGTAGAGAATCACCCCTCCACTTT,-,TRBJ1-6,-,TRBV2
CASTLGPRGTGTGELFF,TGTGCCAGCACCCTCGGTCCCAGGGGAACGGGCACCGGGGAGCTGTTTTTT,-,TRBJ2-2,-,TRBV7-6
CASSLLSLGGGGTEAFF,TGTGCCAGCAGTTTATTAAGTTTGGGGGGGGGCGGCACTGAAGCTTTCTTT,-,TRBJ1-1,-,TRBV28
CASSYGQAQETQYF,TGTGCCAGCAGTTATGGACAAGCCCAAGAGACCCAGTACTTC,-,TRBJ2-5,-,TRBV6-2/TRBV6-3
CASSAGVLAGQETQYF,TGTGCCAGCAGTGCCGGGGTCTTAGCCGGCCAAGAGACCCAGTACTTC,-,TRBJ2-5,-,TRBV6-1
CAWSGQHGTEAFF,TGTGCCTGGAGTGGACAGCATGGGACTGAAGCTTTCTTT,-,TRBJ1-1,-,TRBV30
CATSRNTGNTIYF,TGTGCCACCAGCAGGAACACTGGAAACACCATATATTTT,-,TRBJ1-3,-,TRBV15
CASSLRRGQVTDTQYF,TGTGCCAGCAGTTTACGCAGGGGGCAGGTCACAGATACGCAGTATTTT,-,TRBJ2-3,TRBD1,TRBV28
CASSPDRDTEAFF,TGTGCCAGCAGCCCCGACAGGGACACTGAAGCTTTCTTT,-,TRBJ1-1,TRBD1,TRBV7-8
CASSVRDTTEAFF,TGTGCCAGCAGTGTTCGGGACACCACTGAAGCTTTCTTT,-,TRBJ1-1,-,TRBV6-4